The 24 T cell receptor beta chains presented below share a single source sample, sequenced in a study of blood T cell repertoires in COVID-19 (dated by TCRdb to the early 2020s). Preparation of the library involved the immunoSEQ multiplex PCR assay. Imported from immuneACCESS, the table was reduced by TCRdb to in-frame sequences with V and J called. These copies leave out some clones; in studies compared against another copy, an unresolved V gene accounts for under half, and the cause of the remainder is not known. In all, the sample holds 200,000 or so clones, and over 75% of those were seen once. The biggest ten clones account for 1.9% of the sample. Input material: peripheral blood. The receptor set was obtained from a man between 40 and 49 years old with active or convalescent COVID-19.

The CDR3 loop reads CASRTQGAGGYTF. The CDR3 region has the DNA TGTGCCAGCCGGACCCAGGGGGCGGGGGGCTACACCTTC. The chain joins TRBV27 to TRBJ1-2; TRBD1 aligns across 8 bases. Trimming at V came to 8 bases and at J to 8 bases, leaving 10 bases not matched to a gene. The CDR3 has 13 amino acids. The germline CDR1 and CDR2 sequences are MNHEY and SMNVEV (reference sequence).

The rearrangement joins TRBV16 to TRBJ1-1, with 9 positions matching TRBD1. CDR3 length: 16 amino acids. V lost 4 bases and J lost 4; bases outside the gene matches: 10. The germline CDR1 and CDR2 sequences are KGHSY and FQNENV. This CDR3 is CASSRVAGQGSTEAFF. CDR3 in DNA: TGTGCCAGCAGCCGCGTCGCAGGACAGGGGTCCACTGAAGCTTTCTTT.

V gene TRBV2 combines with J gene TRBJ2-2, with 16 bases aligning to TRBD2. From germline, CDR1 is SNHLY and CDR2 FYNNEI. This CDR3 is 17 amino acids long. The junction had 10 bases not matched to a gene; V was cut back by 10 bases and J by 5 bases. CDR3: CAIPGLAGGRWTGELFF. The CDR3 bases are TGTGCCATTCCGGGACTAGCGGGGGGGCGTTGGACCGGGGAGCTGTTTTTT.

V usage is TRBV12-3 or TRBV12-4 and J usage is TRBJ1-2; the match to TRBD1 covers 9 bases. With 8 bases clipped from V and 8 bases from J, the junction kept 9 bases outside the gene matches. This CDR3 is built from 13 residues. The CDR3 nucleotides are TGTGCCAGCCGGGAACAGGGGGCGATGGGCTACACCTTC. Translating gives CASREQGAMGYTF.

J is TRBJ1-5 and V is TRBV28; TRBD1 matches 8 bases. This CDR3 is built from 15 residues. V lost 6 bases, J lost 2 bases, and 6 bases stayed unmatched. From germline, CDR1 is MDHEN and CDR2 SYDVKM. CDR3 residues: CASRRQGFGNQPQHF. The DNA of the CDR3 is TGTGCCAGCAGAAGACAGGGGTTCGGCAATCAGCCCCAGCATTTT.

This clone was observed a single time. The chain links TRBV29-1 to TRBJ2-1, with D hard to call. Trimming cost V 7 bases and J 0 bases, with 16 bases left between them. The CDR3 has 15 residues. The germline V gene has CDR1 SQVTM and CDR2 ANQGSEA. CDR3 loop: CSARQRLSSYNEQFF. The CDR3 DNA is TGCAGCGCACGACAAAGGTTGAGCTCCTACAATGAGCAGTTCTTC.

This clone was detected a few times. The rearrangement links TRBV7-9 to TRBJ2-7; 8 positions match TRBD1. V gave up 3 bases and J gave up 5 bases; unmatched junction bases: 6. The CDR3 spans 14 residues. From germline, CDR1 is SEHNR and CDR2 FQNEAQ (reference sequence). The CDR3 protein is CASSFPGQGNEQYF. CDR3 in DNA: TGTGCCAGCAGCTTCCCCGGACAGGGAAACGAGCAGTACTTC.

V gene TRBV18 combines with J gene TRBJ1-3; D is possibly TRBD1 (5 bases). CDR3 length: 15 residues. The germline V gene encodes CDR1 KGHSH and CDR2 LQKENI. V was clipped by 3 bases and J by 3 bases, with 12 bases between them. CDR3 sequence (DNA): TGTGCCAGCTCACCGGATACAGGACGTGGAAACACCATATATTTT. Translation gives CASSPDTGRGNTIYF.

The chain carries TRBV7-2 and TRBJ1-1; possible D gene TRBD1, 6 bases. Germline assignment: CDR1 SGHTA and CDR2 FQGNSA. This CDR3 is 18 amino acids long. Trimming pared 5 bases from V and 1 base from J, leaving 23 bases between. The DNA of the CDR3 is TGTGCCAGCAGCGTTAGGTGGTGGGGGCGAGAAGGGAACACTGAAGCTTTCTTT. It translates to CASSVRWWGREGNTEAFF.

The CDR3 DNA reads TGCGCCAGCAGCCCGTCGGGACAGAATTTTAACTATGGCTACACCTTC. This translates into CASSPSGQNFNYGYTF. This sequence joins TRBV5-1 and TRBJ1-2; 7 bases line up with TRBD1. Germline CDR1 SGHRS, CDR2 YFSETQ. J lost 1 base, V lost 4 bases, and 10 bases had no gene match. The CDR3 loop spans 16 amino acids. Based on the CDR3 plus reference TRBV5-1 and TRBJ1-2, the full variable domain is KAGVTQTPRYLIKTRGQQVTLSCSPISGHRSVSWYQQTPGQGLQFLFEYFSETQRNKGNFPGRFSGRQFSNSRSEMNVSTLELGDSALYLCASSPSGQNFNYGYTFGSGTRLTVV.

The chain recombines TRBV15 with TRBJ2-3; 14 positions match TRBD2. Trimming cost V 0 bases and J 4 bases; bases outside gene matches: 9. Germline V gene sequence: CDR1 LNHNV, CDR2 YYDKDF (reference sequence). This CDR3 is built from 19 residues. The CDR3 DNA is TGTGCCACCAGCAGAGATGAGACTAGCGGGAGGGCCTGGGCAGATACGCAGTATTTT. Its protein product is CATSRDETSGRAWADTQYF.

The chain joins TRBV9 to TRBJ2-1, with TRBD2 matching 8 bases. The CDR3 length is 13 residues. After removal of 5 bases from V and 7 bases from J, the junction contained 5 bases not matched to a gene. The germline V gene has CDR1 SGDLS and CDR2 YYNGEE. For the CDR3, the DNA is TGTGCCAGCAGGGCGGGGGGTATTAATGAGCAGTTCTTC. It codes for CASRAGGINEQFF.

Here the CDR3 reads CASSPLDTQYF. CDR3 in DNA: TGTGCCAGCAGCCCCCTGGATACGCAGTATTTT. V and J are TRBV12-3 or TRBV12-4 and TRBJ2-3; D is ambiguous. V gave up 6 bases and J gave up 6 bases, with 7 bases separating them. This CDR3 has 11 amino acids.

This clone was observed once. The chain links TRBV15 to TRBJ1-2, with D maybe TRBD1 (5 bases). V was clipped by 7 bases and J by 8 bases, with 20 bases between them. Germline values: CDR1 LNHNV, CDR2 YYDKDF (reference sequence). The CDR3 loop spans 14 amino acids. CDR3 coding DNA: TGTGCCACCACAAAGGCGGGAGGAAGGGGCGGCTACACCTTC. This translates into CATTKAGGRGGYTF.

V is TRBV7-9 and J is TRBJ2-7; 9 bases map to TRBD1. The CDR3 loop spans 14 amino acids. Per germline, CDR1 SEHNR and CDR2 FQNEAQ (reference sequence). The V and J ends lost 4 bases and 2 bases, in that order; junction bases with no gene match: 3. The CDR3 bases are TGTGCCAGCAGCTCCCGGGACAGGGCCTACGAGCAGTACTTC. Encoded protein: CASSSRDRAYEQYF.

The rearrangement links TRBV2 to TRBJ1-4, with 7 bases identical to TRBD1. Germline V lookup: CDR1 SNHLY, CDR2 FYNNEI. The junction had 7 bases not matched to a gene; V was cut back by 6 bases and J by 6 bases. The CDR3 has 14 amino acids. The CDR3 sequence is CASSQGVVDEKLFF. The CDR3 nucleotides are TGTGCCAGCAGCCAGGGGGTGGTGGATGAAAAACTGTTTTTT. Using reference TRBV2 and TRBJ1-4 for the parts outside the CDR3, the full variable domain is EPEVTQTPSHQVTQMGQEVILRCVPISNHLYFYWYRQILGQKVEFLVSFYNNEISEKSEIFDDQFSVERPDGSNFTLKIRSTKLEDSAMYFCASSQGVVDEKLFFGSGTQLSVL.

The gene calls are TRBV29-1 and TRBJ2-7, with TRBD2 matching 9 bases. The CDR3 has 13 amino acids. The J segment lost 4 bases and the V segment lost 4 bases, leaving 5 bases of the junction unmatched. Germline CDR1 and CDR2: SQVTM and ANQGSEA. The CDR3 protein is CSVVGTSRYEQYF. CDR3 bases: TGCAGCGTTGTCGGGACTAGCCGATACGAGCAGTACTTC.

This chain connects TRBV11-3 to TRBJ1-1; 9 nucleotides align to TRBD1. The ends lost 3 bases at V and 3 bases at J; junction bases unmatched: 2. CDR3 size: 14 residues. The V gene's germline CDR1 is SGHNT and CDR2 YENEEA. The chain's CDR3 is CASSFWTGDTEAFF. CDR3 sequence (DNA): TGTGCCAGCAGCTTTTGGACAGGGGACACTGAAGCTTTCTTT.

This clone was counted once. The chain has TRBV6-5 and TRBJ2-7, with 7 bases that match TRBD2. V trimming: 7 bases; J trimming: 6 bases; junction bases outside the gene matches: 9. The CDR3 has 13 residues. Germline lookup yields CDR1 MNHEY and CDR2 SVGAGI. The chain's CDR3 is CASTYRGRAEQYF. The CDR3 bases are TGTGCCAGCACCTACCGAGGGAGGGCCGAGCAGTACTTC.

This clone was detected only once. This rearrangement joins TRBV5-5 to TRBJ1-6; weak D call: TRBD1 (5 bases). The CDR3 spans 13 residues. V was clipped by 7 bases and J by 6 bases, with 11 bases between them. Germline assignment: CDR1 SGHKS and CDR2 YYEKEE (reference sequence). CDR3 residues: CASSGGGNSPLHF. The CDR3 nucleotides are TGTGCCAGCTCGGGGGGTGGTAATTCACCCCTCCACTTT. Combining the CDR3 with reference TRBV5-5 and TRBJ1-6 gives the whole variable domain DAGVTQSPTHLIKTRGQQVTLRCSPISGHKSVSWYQQVLGQGPQFIFQYYEKEERGRGNFPDRFSARQFPNYSSELNVNALLLGDSALYLCASSGGGNSPLHFGNGTRLTVT.

This chain joins TRBV2 and TRBJ1-2; D is possibly TRBD1 (6 bases). The V and J ends lost 6 bases and 2 bases respectively, with 16 bases between them. The CDR3 spans 15 residues. Germline V gives CDR1 SNHLY, CDR2 FYNNEI. CDR3 protein: CASRYQGSYNYGYTF. CDR3 nucleotide sequence: TGTGCCAGCAGGTACCAGGGGAGCTACAACTATGGCTACACCTTC. Looking up the rest from reference TRBV2 and TRBJ1-2 gives the full variable domain: EPEVTQTPSHQVTQMGQEVILRCVPISNHLYFYWYRQILGQKVEFLVSFYNNEISEKSEIFDDQFSVERPDGSNFTLKIRSTKLEDSAMYFCASRYQGSYNYGYTFGSGTRLTVV.

The chain employs TRBV18 and TRBJ2-5; unclear D gene. The germline gives CDR1 KGHSH, CDR2 LQKENI. The CDR3 is made up of 14 amino acids. V was pared by 3 bases and J by 2 bases, with 10 bases between. CDR3 in DNA: TGTGCCAGCTCACCGCAGGCAGTGCAAGAGACCCAGTACTTC. It codes for CASSPQAVQETQYF.

This chain connects TRBV19 to TRBJ1-4, with TRBD1 matching over 9 bases. V lost 5 bases to trimming and J lost 6 bases; unmatched junction nucleotides: 7. The germline CDR1 and CDR2 sequences are LNHDA and SQIVND (reference sequence). The CDR3 extends over 15 amino acids. CDR3 loop: CASSPRQGGYEKLFF. DNA of the CDR3: TGTGCCAGTAGTCCACGACAGGGGGGCTATGAAAAACTGTTTTTT.

V and J are TRBV5-1 and TRBJ1-4; TRBD1 might be the D (5 bases). The CDR3 runs to 15 residues. Trimming pared 4 bases from V and 2 bases from J, leaving 12 bases between. Per the germline V gene, CDR1 is SGHRS and CDR2 is YFSETQ. The CDR3 nucleotides read TGCGCCAGCAGCCCGGGGGGGTCGACTAATGAAAAACTGTTTTTT. Translation: CASSPGGSTNEKLFF.